These T cell receptor beta chains were read from a single sample in a study of memory CD4+ T cells and cytomegalovirus serostatus. The table came from immunoSEQ multiplex PCR; TCRdb's copy has only in-frame clones and leaves some out. The repertoire holds some 49,000 clones, with roughly three quarters as singletons. Sequenced: memory CD4+ T cells from blood. These receptors originate from an adult in good health and CMV-seronegative. CDR3s include the opening cysteine and the closing phenylalanine or tryptophan. The D gene is left open where the match is weak. Where a row states a size, it is once, few, many or the class of an expanded clone; other rows omit it.

TRBJ2-3 | . | . | TRBV7-6 | TGTGCCAGCAGCCCGGGTGCAGATACGCAGTATTTT | CASSPGADTQYF
TRBJ2-7 | . | TRBD2 | TRBV29-1 | TGCAGCAAAAGGACTAGCGGCTACGAGCAGTACTTC | CSKRTSGYEQYF
TRBJ1-6 | . | . | TRBV2 | TGTGCCAGCAATGGTAGACAGGCGTATAATTCACCCCTCCACTTT | CASNGRQAYNSPLHF
TRBJ2-5 | . | . | TRBV11-2 | TGTGCCACCAGAAAGGAAGGGGCCGGGACCCAGTACTTC | CATRKEGAGTQYF
TRBJ2-7 | . | TRBD2 | TRBV9 | TGTGCCAGCAGCCCGAGAGGACTAGCGGGGTTTGGCGAGCAGTACTTC | CASSPRGLAGFGEQYF
TRBJ1-3 | . | TRBD1 | TRBV5-1 | TGCGCCAGCAGCTTCTCAGGGGGCTCTGGAAACACCATATATTTT | CASSFSGGSGNTIYF
TRBJ1-4 | . | TRBD1 | TRBV6-1 | TGTGCCAGCAGCCAACTTTCAGGGGGAGGGGAAAAACTGTTTTTT | CASSQLSGGGEKLFF
TRBJ2-3 | . | TRBD2 | TRBV2 | TGTGCCAGCAGTGAACGCTCTAGCGGACCCCCGGGGGATACGCAGTATTTT | CASSERSSGPPGDTQYF
TRBJ1-5 | once | . | TRBV12-5 | TGTGCTAGTGGCCCGGGAGGGCCCCAGCATTTT | CASGPGGPQHF
TRBJ2-1 | . | TRBD2 | TRBV29-1 | TGCAGCGTAGGGACTAGCGGACGCAATGAGCAGTTCTTC | CSVGTSGRNEQFF
TRBJ2-1 | . | . | TRBV5-4 | TGTGCCAGCAGCTTAGGGGCTTCCAATGAGCAGTTCTTC | CASSLGASNEQFF
TRBJ1-2 | medium-sized | TRBD1 | TRBV4-1 | TGCGCCAGCAACAGGGGACAAAACTATGGCTACACCTTC | CASNRGQNYGYTF
TRBJ2-7 | . | . | TRBV6-1 | TGTGCCAGCAGGGTGGGGTACGAGCAGTACTTC | CASRVGYEQYF
TRBJ1-2 | . | . | TRBV4-3 | TGCGCCAGCAGCCAAGACCCAACAGGGAAGGGAAGGGGCTACACCTTC | CASSQDPTGKGRGYTF
TRBJ1-6 | . | TRBD1 | TRBV5-1 | TGCGCCAGCAGCCCGACAGGGGAAGGTAATTCACCCCTCCACTTT | CASSPTGEGNSPLHF
TRBJ1-5 | . | . | TRBV19 | TGTGCCAGTAGTGGGGGGTCCACACCGACGGGGTATCAGCCCCAGCATTTT | CASSGGSTPTGYQPQHF
TRBJ2-7 | . | . | TRBV7-2 | TGTGCCAGCAGCACTGGGCCAAACTACGAGCAGTACTTC | CASSTGPNYEQYF
TRBJ2-7 | . | TRBD1 | TRBV5-4 | TGTGCCAGCAGCCGGGACAGAGAATACGGGCAGTACTTC | CASSRDREYGQYF
TRBJ2-7 | . | TRBD2 | TRBV18 | TGTGCCAGCTCACCTTTTACCAGCGGGGGTTCCGAGCAGTACTTC | CASSPFTSGGSEQYF
TRBJ2-7 | . | TRBD1 | TRBV5-1 | TGCGCCAGCAGCCGCGACCAGGGGGCCAGCCACTACGAGCAGTACTTC | CASSRDQGASHYEQYF
TRBJ2-1 | . | TRBD2 | TRBV7-2 | TGTGCCAGCAGCCAGGGACTAGCGGGGGGCCCCCTCAGGGAGCAGTTCTTC | CASSQGLAGGPLREQFF
TRBJ1-1 | . | . | TRBV7-2 | TGTGCCAGCAGCTTCTCAAAGAACACTGAAGCTTTCTTT | CASSFSKNTEAFF
TRBJ1-2 | . | . | TRBV5-6 | TGTGCCAGCAGCTTGGGGCCAGTCGATGCCTATGGCTACACCTTC | CASSLGPVDAYGYTF
TRBJ1-3 | . | . | TRBV7-2 | TGTGCCAGCAGCTCAAACGGGGGAGCCGGAAACACCATATATTTT | CASSSNGGAGNTIYF
TRBJ2-7 | . | . | TRBV6-1 | TGTGCCAGCAGTGAACCCAGGCTTTCTGGAGTCGAGCAGTACTTC | CASSEPRLSGVEQYF
TRBJ1-1 | once | . | TRBV6-5 | TGTGCCAGCAGTTACGGCGGGGGCAGAGCTTTCTTT | CASSYGGGRAFF
TRBJ1-6 | . | . | TRBV6-1 | TGTGCCAGCAGTGCCTCCGGGTTTGAATCACCCCTCCACTTT | CASSASGFESPLHF
TRBJ2-6 | . | . | TRBV7-2 | TGTGCCAGCAGCTTAGCGGAGGGGACTGGGGCCAACGTCCTGACTTTC | CASSLAEGTGANVLTF
TRBJ1-1 | . | . | TRBV6-6 | TGTGCCACAAACACAGGGAATTGGGGCTCAAATGAAGCTTTCTTT | CATNTGNWGSNEAFF
TRBJ2-3 | . | TRBD2 | TRBV13 | TGTGCCAGCAGCTTAACGCCGGTCCCCAGCGGGGGAACTTACACAGATACGCAGTATTTT | CASSLTPVPSGGTYTDTQYF
TRBJ2-5 | . | . | TRBV7-8 | TGTGCCAGCAGCTTAAAGGGGACAACTTTATCGGAGACCCAGTACTTC | CASSLKGTTLSETQYF
TRBJ1-3 | . | . | TRBV7-2 | TGTGCCAGCAGCTTGACGGAACACACCATATATTTT | CASSLTEHTIYF
TRBJ1-5 | . | . | TRBV7-2 | TGTGCCAGCAGCTCACAGGCTGGGGAGCAGCCCCAGCATTTT | CASSSQAGEQPQHF
TRBJ2-7 | . | . | TRBV5-5 | TGTGCCAGCAGCGGAAACTTGGACAGTTTGGAGTACTTC | CASSGNLDSLEYF
TRBJ2-4 | few | . | TRBV4-1 | TGCGCCAGCAGCGGGGCGGGGTTCTTAGCCAAAAACATTCAGTACTTC | CASSGAGFLAKNIQYF
TRBJ2-5 | . | . | TRBV27 | TGTGCCAGCAGTTTATGGGGACGGGCGTACCAAGAGACCCAGTACTTC | CASSLWGRAYQETQYF
TRBJ1-2 | . | TRBD1 | TRBV19 | TGTGCCAGTAGTCAAATGGGACAGACCTCTAACTATGGCTACACCTTC | CASSQMGQTSNYGYTF
TRBJ1-5 | . | . | TRBV18 | TGTGCCAGCTCACCTCACAGAGGGGACGATCAGCCCCAGCATTTT | CASSPHRGDDQPQHF
TRBJ2-7 | few | . | TRBV2 | TGTGCCAGCAGTGTGGACGGCGAGCAGTACTTC | CASSVDGEQYF
TRBJ2-7 | . | TRBD1 | TRBV5-1 | TGCGCCAGCAGCTTGCGCCAGGGGGCATACGAGCAGTACTTC | CASSLRQGAYEQYF
TRBJ1-2 | . | . | TRBV4-3 | TGCGCCAGCAGCCGGGGGAGCGCCAGGGGAGGCGGCTACACCTTC | CASSRGSARGGGYTF
TRBJ1-5 | . | . | TRBV7-2 | TGTGCCAGCAGCGAAAACGGGGGGACTCAGCCCCAGCATTTT | CASSENGGTQPQHF
TRBJ2-5 | . | TRBD1 | TRBV5-1 | TGCGCCAGCAAAATCGACAGGGGGTGGGAGACCCAGTACTTC | CASKIDRGWETQYF
TRBJ1-5 | . | TRBD1 | TRBV6-5 | TGTGCCAGCAAAAATCGACAGGGGGGCAATCAGCCCCAGCATTTT | CASKNRQGGNQPQHF
TRBJ1-4 | . | . | TRBV7-6 | TGTGCCAGCAGCCCTCAGGGGTGGAATGAAAAACTGTTTTTT | CASSPQGWNEKLFF
TRBJ2-7 | few | TRBD1 | TRBV14 | TGTGCCAGCAGCCAATCCTTGGGACAGGTCTACGAGCAGTACTTC | CASSQSLGQVYEQYF
TRBJ2-4 | . | TRBD1 | TRBV7-2 | TGTGCCAGCAGCTTAAGCGTCACAGGGGTAGGCAAAAACATTCAGTACTTC | CASSLSVTGVGKNIQYF
TRBJ1-4 | . | . | TRBV6-5 | TGTGCCAGCAGTTATGGGGCAGGCACTAATGAAAAACTGTTTTTT | CASSYGAGTNEKLFF
TRBJ2-5 | . | . | TRBV7-9 | TGTGCCAGCAGCGTAGAAGAGACCCAGTACTTC | CASSVEETQYF
TRBJ1-5 | . | . | TRBV27 | TGTGCCAGCAGTTTCCAGGGGAGAGGTCAGCCCCAGCATTTT | CASSFQGRGQPQHF
TRBJ2-1 | . | TRBD2 | TRBV7-2 | TGTGCCAGCAGCTCGGGTTTAGCGGGGGGGCCGGAAGAGCAGTTCTTC | CASSSGLAGGPEEQFF
TRBJ1-4 | few | TRBD1 | TRBV27 | TGTGCCAGCAGTTTAATCAGACAGGGAAAGTGGATTGAAAAACTGTTTTTT | CASSLIRQGKWIEKLFF
TRBJ1-2 | . | . | TRBV4-2 | TGTGCCAGCAGCTTGTTGGAGGGCTATGGCTACACCTTC | CASSLLEGYGYTF
TRBJ1-2 | . | . | TRBV28 | TGTGCCAGCATCGATGGAGGCGGGCAAGGCTACACCTTC | CASIDGGGQGYTF
TRBJ2-3 | . | . | TRBV11-2 | TGTGCCAGCAGCTTATCTCCTATCACAGATACGCAGTATTTT | CASSLSPITDTQYF
TRBJ1-2 | once | . | TRBV28 | TGTGCCAGCAGTCGGGCGACTGGCCTTTGGACCTTC | CASSRATGLWTF
TRBJ2-5 | . | . | TRBV7-8 | TGTGCCAGCAGCTTAGCGTTGGGAGAGACCCAGTACTTC | CASSLALGETQYF
TRBJ2-3 | . | . | TRBV10-3 | TGTGCCATCAGTGACGTTGGACAGAAGATGGATACGCAGTATTTT | CAISDVGQKMDTQYF
TRBJ2-4 | . | . | TRBV28 | TGTGCCAGCAGTTTGCCCGCAGGGGCGCGGAACATTCAGTACTTC | CASSLPAGARNIQYF
TRBJ1-6 | once | . | TRBV28 | TGTGCCACTACTAGACCTCCCTATAATTCACCCCTCCACTTT | CATTRPPYNSPLHF